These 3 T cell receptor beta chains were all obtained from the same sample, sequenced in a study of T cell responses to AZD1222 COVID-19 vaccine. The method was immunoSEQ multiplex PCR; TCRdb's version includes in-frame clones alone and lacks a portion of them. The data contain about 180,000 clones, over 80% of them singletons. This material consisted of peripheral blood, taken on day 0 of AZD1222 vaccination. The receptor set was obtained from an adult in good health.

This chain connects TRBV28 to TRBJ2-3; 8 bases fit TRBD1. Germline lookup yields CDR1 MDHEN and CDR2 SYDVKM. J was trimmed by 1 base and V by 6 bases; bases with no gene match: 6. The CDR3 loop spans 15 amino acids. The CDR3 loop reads CASSPPGQGTDTQYF. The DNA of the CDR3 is TGTGCCAGCAGCCCTCCGGGACAGGGCACAGATACGCAGTATTTT.

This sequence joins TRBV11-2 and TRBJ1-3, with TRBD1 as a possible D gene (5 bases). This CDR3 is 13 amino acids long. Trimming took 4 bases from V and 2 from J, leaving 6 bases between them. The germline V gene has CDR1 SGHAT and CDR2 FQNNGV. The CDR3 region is CASSWGAGNTIYF. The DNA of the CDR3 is TGTGCCAGCAGCTGGGGGGCTGGAAACACCATATATTTT.

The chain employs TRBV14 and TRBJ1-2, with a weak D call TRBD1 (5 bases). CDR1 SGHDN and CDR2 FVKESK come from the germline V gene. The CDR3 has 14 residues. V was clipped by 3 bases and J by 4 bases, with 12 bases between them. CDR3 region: CASSHTQAPYGYTF. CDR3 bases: TGTGCCAGCAGCCATACACAGGCCCCCTATGGCTACACCTTC.